This T cell receptor beta chain is drawn from a study of response to subunit inactivated influenza vaccine. TCRdb redid the calling of the RT-PCR reads with MiXCR, one entry per CDR3 protein. The table records some 540,000 distinct CDR3 sequences, around a quarter of them present only once. A note on this clonotype: It may be a read error: a sequence one base away is much more abundant.

CDR3 size: 12 residues. Between the trimmed V and J ends, which lost 6 bases and 4 bases, there was a span of 10 bases. CDR1 is DFQATT, CDR2 SNEGSKA, per germline (reference sequence). The sample was also reused in another study, on T cells expressing NK-cell markers. That study reports: Synthesis of TCR beta cDNA relied on 5'RACE template switching carrying UMIs. Most of the eight sequenced donors tested HCMV-seropositive; one tested seronegative.

The sequence derives from a middle-aged man who received an inactivated influenza vaccine. The chain is built from TRBV20-1 and TRBJ1-5; the D is unclear. The starting material was CD4+ T cells sorted from PBMCs, obtained 12 days after vaccination. The CDR3 loop reads CSANLINQPQHF. CDR3 coding DNA: TGCAGTGCCAATCTGATAAATCAGCCCCAGCATTTT.